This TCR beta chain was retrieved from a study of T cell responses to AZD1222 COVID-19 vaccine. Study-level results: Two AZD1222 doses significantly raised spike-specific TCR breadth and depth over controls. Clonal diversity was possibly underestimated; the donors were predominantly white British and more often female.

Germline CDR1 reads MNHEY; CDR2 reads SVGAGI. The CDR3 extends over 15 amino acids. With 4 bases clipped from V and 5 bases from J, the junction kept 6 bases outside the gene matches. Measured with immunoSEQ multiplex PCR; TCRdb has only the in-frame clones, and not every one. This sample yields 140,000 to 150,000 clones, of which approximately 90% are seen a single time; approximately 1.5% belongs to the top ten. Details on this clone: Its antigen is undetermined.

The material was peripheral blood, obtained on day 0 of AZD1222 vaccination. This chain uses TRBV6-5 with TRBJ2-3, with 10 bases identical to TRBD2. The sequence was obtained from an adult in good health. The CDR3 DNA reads TGTGCCAGCAGTTTTACTAGCGGGGTAATAGATACGCAGTATTTT. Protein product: CASSFTSGVIDTQYF.